The clone carrying this T cell receptor beta chain has more than one count but fewer than ten. Its specificity is not known. From the reads, TCRdb called clonotypes with MiXCR, one entry per CDR3 protein. The data show approximately 770,000 distinct CDR3 sequences, approximately 32% seen once. The sample belongs to a study of T cell repertoires in cytomegalovirus infection. Study background: As its CMV epitopes, the study selected recently identified HLA-C-restricted and well-studied HLA-B-restricted targets. Study-level points and caveats: HLA-C-restricted CMV-specific TCR beta clonotypes were dominant in the ex vivo response.

The material sequenced was cultured CD8+ T cells from PBMCs, taken from culture after CMV antigen stimulation. The source of this sequence is a human donor in good health (CMV status not recorded). Some clones in this sample may be carry-over from other donors' samples.

CDR3 nucleotides: TGTGCCAGTAGTCCGGGACCCCCGGACTATGGCTACACCTTC. It yields the protein CASSPGPPDYGYTF. J is TRBJ1-2 and V is TRBV19, with a possible D match to TRBD1 (5 bases). CDR3 size: 14 residues. The V gene's germline CDR1 is LNHDA and CDR2 SQIVND (reference sequence). Deletions cut 5 bases from V and 3 bases from J, with 13 bases between.